Included here is one T cell receptor (beta chain) sequence, with context. This entry belongs to a study of blood T cell repertoires in COVID-19. Turning to the study itself: Italy, Spain and the United States were the sources of the convalescent and acute COVID-19 samples. From T cells, B-cell-depleted T cells, or PBMCs came the material, which was cDNA or gDNA.

Original processing notes: Reference gene primers were amplified, and this amplification served to estimate nucleated cell counts. The table came from immunoSEQ multiplex PCR; TCRdb's copy has only in-frame clones and leaves some out. For V, J and clone size, that table is used; D and trimming come from the DNA. The data contain approximately 140,000 clones, 87% of them singletons. The length of the CDR3 is 15 residues. V lost 4 bases, J lost 7 bases, and 14 bases lay in between. Germline V gene lookup returns CDR1 KGHSY and CDR2 FQNENV. The receptor was derived from a woman aged 60-70 years with active or convalescent COVID-19. The material sequenced was peripheral blood. This chain joins TRBV16 and TRBJ1-6; no firm D call. In DNA, the CDR3 is TGTGCCAGCAGCCCATCAGGACTTGGGAATTCACCCCTCCACTTT. This codes for CASSPSGLGNSPLHF.